This T cell receptor beta chain was identified during a study of glioma-infiltrating T cells after dendritic cell vaccination. The overall study: The vaccine used monocyte-derived dendritic cells pulsed overnight with autologous tumor lysate.

Time point described: after dendritic cell vaccination, including at tumor progression/relapse. Whole-study results and caveats: Patients with more pretreatment TILs had longer time to progression and survival.

V shed 3 bases and J shed 7 bases, with 18 bases lying between them. CDR1 is LNHDA and CDR2 is SQIVND in the germline V gene (reference sequence). CDR3 length: 15 residues. Produced via immunoSEQ multiplex PCR; TCRdb's table is partial and in-frame only. Here the sample spans just under 100,000 clones, 65% to 85% being singletons. A single count supports this clone. Its antigen remains unidentified. Material: blood, obtained after dendritic cell vaccination. The rearrangement uses TRBV19 and TRBJ1-2; weak D call: TRBD1 (6 bases). The TCR sequence derives from a human donor with glioblastoma. For the CDR3, the DNA is TGTGCCAGTAGTATCTCACCGGGACAATCCAGTGGCTACACCTTC. Amino acid sequence: CASSISPGQSSGYTF.